This passage covers 12 T cell receptor beta chains from one sample sequenced in a study of cytomegalovirus exposure and HLA in healthy donors. Vbeta (60) and Jbeta (13) primers were used in the PCR. Some clones are missing from TCRdb's copy, which holds only in-frame ones; the method was immunoSEQ multiplex PCR. Of 99,000 or so clones in the sample, around 80% were seen once. Sequenced sample: PBMCs. These receptors originate from a middle-aged woman in good health and CMV-seronegative.

V gene TRBV2 combines with J gene TRBJ1-3; no firm D call. The CDR3 is 15 residues long. The V and J ends lost 2 bases and 0 bases respectively, with 8 bases between them. Germline CDR1 reads SNHLY; CDR2 reads FYNNEI. The CDR3 DNA is TGTGCCAGCAGTGAACGGCGGGTCTCTGGAAACACCATATATTTT. The encoded protein is CASSERRVSGNTIYF.

The chain carries TRBV27 and TRBJ1-5, with a possible D match to TRBD1 (5 bases). CDR3 length equals 14 residues. The germline gives CDR1 MNHEY, CDR2 SMNVEV (reference sequence). Trimming took off 2 bases at V and 6 bases at J, with 11 bases between the two ends. CDR3 amino acids: CASSLGGRTQPQHF. The CDR3 DNA reads as TGTGCCAGCAGTTTAGGGGGGAGGACTCAGCCCCAGCATTTT.

J is TRBJ2-7 and V is TRBV2, with D possibly being TRBD1 (5 bases). Germline CDR1 is SNHLY and CDR2 is FYNNEI. This CDR3 is 12 amino acids long. The V and J ends lost 4 bases and 3 bases respectively, with 7 bases between them. CDR3 sequence: CASSAQVYEQYF. The CDR3 coding sequence is TGTGCCAGCAGTGCACAGGTCTACGAGCAGTACTTC.

The chain combines TRBV6-5 with TRBJ2-1, with unresolved D. Trimming shortened V by 0 bases and J by 6 bases, and 12 bases separated the two germline ends. This CDR3 is built from 15 residues. Looked up from germline, CDR1 is MNHEY and CDR2 is SVGAGI. The CDR3 region has the DNA TGTGCCAGCAGTTACTCCGACAAGCCGTTCAATGAGCAGTTCTTC. Translated, it gives CASSYSDKPFNEQFF.

The rearrangement uses TRBV6-1 and TRBJ2-3; tentatively, D is TRBD1 (6 bases). V gave up 4 bases and J gave up 1 base, with 12 bases separating them. Germline CDR1 reads MNHNS; CDR2 reads SASEGT. The length of the CDR3 is 15 residues. CDR3 DNA: TGTGCCAGCAGTGTCATCAGGGGAGGCACAGATACGCAGTATTTT. Its translation: CASSVIRGGTDTQYF.

The V call is TRBV28, the J call TRBJ2-7; no firm D call. This CDR3 is built from 13 residues. In germline, CDR1 is MDHEN, CDR2 SYDVKM. Between the trimmed V and J ends, which lost 1 base and 3 bases, there was a span of 7 bases. CDR3 region: CASSLFVSYEQYF. CDR3 coding DNA: TGTGCCAGCAGTTTATTCGTCAGCTACGAGCAGTACTTC.

The chain recombines TRBV10-3 with TRBJ2-7, with 16 bases that match TRBD2. The CDR3 length is 17 residues. From germline, CDR1 is ENHRY and CDR2 SYGVKD. J lost 4 bases, V lost 4 bases, and 7 bases had no gene match. As DNA, the CDR3 is TGTGCCATCAGTGGGGGGGGGACTAGCGGGAGGGTGTACGAGCAGTACTTC. Translating it yields CAISGGGTSGRVYEQYF.

The chain has TRBV7-6 and TRBJ2-2; the D gene is possibly TRBD1 (6 bases). V gave up 2 bases and J gave up 4 bases, with 17 bases separating them. CDR1 SGHVS and CDR2 FNYEAQ come from the germline V gene. This CDR3 has 17 amino acids. DNA for the CDR3: TGTGCCAGCAGCTTAATAATCAGGGGACGGCGCACCGGGGAGCTGTTTTTT. It codes for CASSLIIRGRRTGELFF.

The chain is built from TRBV5-1 and TRBJ2-2; 11 bases line up with TRBD2. Trimming cost V 5 bases and J 3 bases; bases outside gene matches: 0. Germline CDR1 and CDR2: SGHRS and YFSETQ. The CDR3 covers 14 residues. The CDR3 DNA reads as TGCGCCAGCAGACTAGCGGGAGACACCGGGGAGCTGTTTTTT. Protein sequence: CASRLAGDTGELFF.

This rearrangement joins TRBV27 to TRBJ2-7, with a possible D match to TRBD2 (6 bases). The CDR3 consists of 13 residues. V lost 6 bases to trimming and J lost 5 bases, with 14 bases between them. The germline V gene encodes CDR1 MNHEY and CDR2 SMNVEV (reference sequence). CDR3 in amino acids: CASSSTGLHEQYF. As DNA, the CDR3 is TGTGCCAGCAGCTCTACCGGACTACACGAGCAGTACTTC.

A few counts support this clone. This chain joins TRBV29-1 and TRBJ2-1, with D perhaps matching TRBD1 (6 bases). This CDR3 comprises 14 residues. Germline CDR1 is SQVTM and CDR2 is ANQGSEA. The V and J ends lost 6 bases and 2 bases respectively, with 14 bases between them. The CDR3 is CSVATGSTYNEQFF. DNA for the CDR3: TGCAGCGTCGCTACAGGGTCCACCTACAATGAGCAGTTCTTC.

The chain links TRBV6-5 to TRBJ2-1; unclear D gene. Trimming stripped 0 bases from V and 3 bases from J, with 9 bases between. Germline V lookup: CDR1 MNHEY, CDR2 SVGAGI. This CDR3 spans 15 amino acids. The CDR3 here is CASSYSRSSYNEQFF. The CDR3 nucleotides are TGTGCCAGCAGTTACTCGAGGTCTAGCTACAATGAGCAGTTCTTC.